The rows below give T cell receptor beta chains drawn from one sample of a study of fetal regulatory T cell absence and autoimmunity. Sequenced by immunoSEQ multiplex PCR; TCRdb stores in-frame clones only, minus some. The repertoire holds about 50,000 clones, roughly 80% seen once, with about 0.37% in the top ten. The specimen was cord blood. The receptors stem from a newborn boy with IPEX syndrome. The CDR3 runs from the conserved cysteine through the conserved F or W. D genes are given only for firm matches. Clone size, where shown, is once, few, many, or a class for clones that have expanded.

DNA,CDR3,D,size,V,J
TGTGCAAGTCGCTTAGCGCTGAATCCGGGACAGGGATTTTACGAGCAGTACTTC,CASRLALNPGQGFYEQYF,NA,NA,TRBV12-2,TRBJ2-7
TGTGCCAGCAGCGTCCCGAACACCGGGGAGCTGTTTTTT,CASSVPNTGELFF,NA,NA,TRBV9,TRBJ2-2
TGTGCCAGCAGCTTAACAGGAACCCTGAACACTGAAGCTTTCTTT,CASSLTGTLNTEAFF,NA,NA,TRBV11-2,TRBJ1-1
TGTGCCAGCAGTAGGGACTACCACGAGCAGTACTTC,CASSRDYHEQYF,TRBD2,NA,TRBV6-1,TRBJ2-7
TGCAGCGTTTCGGGGGCGGGAGGGAAGGGGACAGATACGCAGTATTTT,CSVSGAGGKGTDTQYF,TRBD2,once,TRBV29-1,TRBJ2-3
TGTGCCAGAAGCTTGGAGGTACGGGAGCAGTACTTC,CARSLEVREQYF,NA,once,TRBV5-3,TRBJ2-7
TGTGCCAGCTCACCACTAGGCGGGAGGGAGATGTACGAGCAGTACTTC,CASSPLGGREMYEQYF,TRBD2,NA,TRBV18,TRBJ2-7
TGTGCCATCACCCAAGGGAGGGGGCGCACTGAAGCTTTCTTT,CAITQGRGRTEAFF,TRBD1,once,TRBV10-3,TRBJ1-1
TGTGCCAGCAGCCCCCTTGGCGGTAGCGGGGGGAGCACAGATACGCAGTATTTT,CASSPLGGSGGSTDTQYF,TRBD2,NA,TRBV11-2,TRBJ2-3
TGTGCCAGCTCACCATTGGGGACAGGGTCTGGGGCCAACGTCCTGACTTTC,CASSPLGTGSGANVLTF,TRBD1,NA,TRBV18,TRBJ2-6
TGTGCCAGCCGGGACAGCACAGATACGCAGTATTTT,CASRDSTDTQYF,NA,NA,TRBV7-9,TRBJ2-3
TGCAGCGCCTCGCGGGACTACGAGCAGTACTTC,CSASRDYEQYF,NA,few,TRBV29-1,TRBJ2-7
TGTGCCAGCAGATCGACAGGCTCCTACGAGCAGTACTTC,CASRSTGSYEQYF,NA,NA,TRBV5-5,TRBJ2-7
TGTGCCAGCAGTCCTCGGAGCTGGGAGCAGTACTTC,CASSPRSWEQYF,NA,few,TRBV27,TRBJ2-7
TGCGCCAGCAGTCAGACGCCTTACGAGCAGTACTTC,CASSQTPYEQYF,NA,NA,TRBV10-1,TRBJ2-7
TGCGCCAGCAGATCGGGACTAGCGGTACGCACAGATACGCAGTATTTT,CASRSGLAVRTDTQYF,TRBD2,NA,TRBV5-1,TRBJ2-3
TGTGCCTGGAGTTTTTTTAGCGGGAGGGCCTACGAGCAGTACTTC,CAWSFFSGRAYEQYF,TRBD2,NA,TRBV30,TRBJ2-7
TGTGCCAGCAGCTTGGAAAGGACCTATGGCTACACCTTC,CASSLERTYGYTF,NA,NA,TRBV5-4,TRBJ1-2
TGTGCCATCAGTGGCCTAGGGGGTGAGCAGTTCTTC,CAISGLGGEQFF,NA,NA,TRBV10-3,TRBJ2-1
TGTGCCATCAGTGAAAAGGGGCAGGGGTTCACTGAAGCTTTCTTT,CAISEKGQGFTEAFF,NA,NA,TRBV10-3,TRBJ1-1
TGCGCCAGCAGCCAAGATGCGGGTTTAGCGGGCATAAGCTCCTACGAGCAGTACTTC,CASSQDAGLAGISSYEQYF,TRBD2,NA,TRBV4-3,TRBJ2-7
TGCGCCAGCAGCCCCGAGGGGTACAATGAGCAGTTCTTC,CASSPEGYNEQFF,NA,once,TRBV5-1,TRBJ2-1
TGTGCCAGCAGCTTAGCGGGGGGGACCTACGAGCAGTACTTC,CASSLAGGTYEQYF,TRBD2,once,TRBV7-6,TRBJ2-7
TGTGCCAGCCGACTAGCGGGAGGGGAGACCCAGTACTTC,CASRLAGGETQYF,TRBD2,NA,TRBV2,TRBJ2-5
TGCGCCAGCAAAGGGCAGGGGGTACCCGGGGAGCTGTTTTTT,CASKGQGVPGELFF,TRBD1,NA,TRBV10-2,TRBJ2-2
TGCAGCGTCACCACAGGGACTTCCTACAATGAGCAGTTCTTC,CSVTTGTSYNEQFF,NA,NA,TRBV29-1,TRBJ2-1
TGTGCCAGCAGCGGGGGACAGGGGAACTATGGCTACACCTTC,CASSGGQGNYGYTF,TRBD1,few,TRBV5-4,TRBJ1-2